The 12 T cell receptor beta chains listed next were all sequenced from one sample in a study of HIV-infected patients and healthy controls. Antiretroviral therapy had run roughly three months, about 14 weeks, before follow-up blood collection. Whole blood was used without fractionation, so all unsorted peripheral T cells were included. Alpha and beta constant-region primers primed reverse transcription of approximately 460 ng RNA. Alpha and beta chain libraries were made separately by chain-specific third strand synthesis with multiplexing indices. One entry per CDR3 protein results from TCRdb running MiXCR on the 5' RACE reads. The table lists a few thousand distinct CDR3 sequences, approximately 9.7% of them singletons, with about 23% in the top ten. Sequencing used blood, obtained during antiretroviral therapy. The receptors were gathered from an adult with HIV infection.

Sample share makes this clonotype medium-sized. The chain joins TRBV20-1 to TRBJ2-5; D is uncertain. V was pared by 7 bases and J by 5 bases, with 14 bases between. Germline V gives CDR1 DFQATT, CDR2 SNEGSKA (reference sequence). The CDR3 covers 12 residues. The CDR3 DNA follows: TGCAGTGGACACCCTCTATTGGAGACCCAGTACTTC. This codes for CSGHPLLETQYF.

In this sample, this clonotype turned up many times. The rearrangement links TRBV24-1 to TRBJ2-3, with D possibly matching TRBD2 (6 bases). V was cut by 5 bases and J by 0 bases, with 17 bases left in between. The CDR3 loop spans 17 amino acids. CDR1 and CDR2 from the germline V gene are KGHDR and SFDVKD. The CDR3 DNA follows: TGTGCCACCAGTGGTTCGGAGGGAGTTACTAGCACAGATACGCAGTATTTT. It encodes CATSGSEGVTSTDTQYF.

The table lists this clonotype with many counts. Here the CDR3 DNA reads TGTGCCAGCAGGCCGGGACAGGGGGCCTTCTCCGAATTTTTT. Its translation: CASRPGQGAFSEFF. The J gene is TRBJ1-4, the V gene TRBV2, with 12 positions matching TRBD1. CDR1 is SNHLY and CDR2 is FYNNEI in the germline V gene. This CDR3 spans 14 amino acids. V dropped 6 bases and J dropped 17; count of bases not matched to a gene: 13.

By frequency in the sample, this clonotype is medium-sized. V and J are TRBV20-1 and TRBJ2-7; D is perhaps TRBD1 (6 bases). The CDR3 has 14 amino acids. Germline V lookup: CDR1 DFQATT, CDR2 SNEGSKA (reference sequence). The ends were cut back, 0 bases at V and 4 bases at J, with 13 bases in the middle. This chain's CDR3 is CSARDLNREYEQYF. Written as DNA, the CDR3 is TGCAGTGCTAGAGATCTGAACAGGGAGTACGAGCAGTACTTC.

This clonotype was recorded only once. This chain uses TRBV3-1 with TRBJ1-1; 10 positions agree with TRBD1. The CDR3 extends over 15 amino acids. The ends lost 8 bases at V and 2 bases at J; junction bases unmatched: 8. Germline CDR1 LGHDT, CDR2 YNNKEL (reference sequence). CDR3 in DNA: TGTGCCAGCGCCGGGACAGGGGCTTCTAACACTGAAGCTTTCTTT. This translates into CASAGTGASNTEAFF. The complete variable domain, with remaining parts taken from reference TRBV3-1 and TRBJ1-1, reads DTAVSQTPKYLVTQMGNDKSIKCEQNLGHDTMYWYKQDSKKFLKIMFSYNNKELIINETVPNRFSPKSPDKAHLNLHINSLELGDSAVYFCASAGTGASNTEAFFGQGTRLTVV.

This clonotype is medium-sized within its sample. The gene calls are TRBV30 and TRBJ2-5; D is ambiguous. Trimming left V 0 bases short and J 4 bases short, with 6 bases between. This CDR3 is built from 12 residues. CDR1 and CDR2 (germline): GTSNPN, SVGIG (reference sequence). The CDR3 reads CAWSVQRETQYF. In nucleotides, the CDR3 is TGTGCCTGGAGTGTACAGAGAGAGACCCAGTACTTC.

This clonotype was detected ten times or more. The V call is TRBV30, the J call TRBJ1-1; D unresolved. Germline V CDR1 and CDR2: GTSNPN, SVGIG (reference sequence). V lost 2 bases to trimming and J lost 0 bases, with 7 bases between them. The CDR3 runs 13 residues. The CDR3 sequence: CAWSLALNTEAFF. The CDR3 DNA reads as TGTGCCTGGAGTTTGGCCTTGAACACTGAAGCTTTCTTT.

In this sample, this clonotype is medium-sized (0.01 to 0.1%). The CDR3 region has the DNA TGCGCCAGCAGTCATTCTAATACAGATACGCAGTATTTT. This encodes CASSHSNTDTQYF. The J gene is TRBJ2-3, the V gene TRBV23-1; D remains ambiguous. TRBV23-1 is recorded as an ORF, its role being uncertain. The CDR3 length is 13 residues. Trimming took 3 bases from V and 3 from J, leaving 7 bases between them.

This clonotype was counted ten times or more. This chain joins TRBV4-3 and TRBJ2-3; D gene unclear. V was pared by 0 bases and J by 2 bases, with 6 bases between. Germline CDR1 is LGHNA and CDR2 is YSLEER. CDR3 length equals 14 residues. The CDR3 is CASSQDRYTDTQYF. The CDR3 DNA follows: TGCGCCAGCAGCCAAGATCGGTACACAGATACGCAGTATTTT.

This clonotype is categorized as medium-sized. This chain joins TRBV29-1 and TRBJ2-3, with 7 bases aligning to TRBD2. The V gene end was trimmed by 4 bases and the J gene end by 5 bases; junction bases not matched to a gene: 18. CDR1 SQVTM and CDR2 ANQGSEA come from the germline V gene. This CDR3 has 17 residues. CDR3 in amino acids: CSVGASGVGVGQDTQYF. CDR3 DNA sequence: TGCAGCGTTGGTGCCAGCGGGGTCGGGGTTGGGCAAGATACGCAGTATTTT.

This clonotype is medium-sized by share. The chain joins TRBV18 to TRBJ2-5; D is uncertain. The CDR3 is made up of 12 amino acids. The V and J ends lost 3 bases and 3 bases respectively, with 5 bases between them. CDR1 is KGHSH and CDR2 is LQKENI in the germline V gene. The CDR3 reads CASSPVEETQYF. In nucleotides, the CDR3 is TGTGCCAGCTCACCGGTCGAAGAGACCCAGTACTTC.

Sample share makes this clonotype medium-sized. This chain uses TRBV12-3 or TRBV12-4 with TRBJ2-7, with D tentatively TRBD2 (6 bases). The V and J ends lost 8 bases and 2 bases respectively, with 10 bases between them. The CDR3 is 12 residues long. This CDR3 reads CASGAGTYEQYF. The CDR3 bases are TGTGCCAGCGGCGCGGGGACCTACGAGCAGTACTTC.